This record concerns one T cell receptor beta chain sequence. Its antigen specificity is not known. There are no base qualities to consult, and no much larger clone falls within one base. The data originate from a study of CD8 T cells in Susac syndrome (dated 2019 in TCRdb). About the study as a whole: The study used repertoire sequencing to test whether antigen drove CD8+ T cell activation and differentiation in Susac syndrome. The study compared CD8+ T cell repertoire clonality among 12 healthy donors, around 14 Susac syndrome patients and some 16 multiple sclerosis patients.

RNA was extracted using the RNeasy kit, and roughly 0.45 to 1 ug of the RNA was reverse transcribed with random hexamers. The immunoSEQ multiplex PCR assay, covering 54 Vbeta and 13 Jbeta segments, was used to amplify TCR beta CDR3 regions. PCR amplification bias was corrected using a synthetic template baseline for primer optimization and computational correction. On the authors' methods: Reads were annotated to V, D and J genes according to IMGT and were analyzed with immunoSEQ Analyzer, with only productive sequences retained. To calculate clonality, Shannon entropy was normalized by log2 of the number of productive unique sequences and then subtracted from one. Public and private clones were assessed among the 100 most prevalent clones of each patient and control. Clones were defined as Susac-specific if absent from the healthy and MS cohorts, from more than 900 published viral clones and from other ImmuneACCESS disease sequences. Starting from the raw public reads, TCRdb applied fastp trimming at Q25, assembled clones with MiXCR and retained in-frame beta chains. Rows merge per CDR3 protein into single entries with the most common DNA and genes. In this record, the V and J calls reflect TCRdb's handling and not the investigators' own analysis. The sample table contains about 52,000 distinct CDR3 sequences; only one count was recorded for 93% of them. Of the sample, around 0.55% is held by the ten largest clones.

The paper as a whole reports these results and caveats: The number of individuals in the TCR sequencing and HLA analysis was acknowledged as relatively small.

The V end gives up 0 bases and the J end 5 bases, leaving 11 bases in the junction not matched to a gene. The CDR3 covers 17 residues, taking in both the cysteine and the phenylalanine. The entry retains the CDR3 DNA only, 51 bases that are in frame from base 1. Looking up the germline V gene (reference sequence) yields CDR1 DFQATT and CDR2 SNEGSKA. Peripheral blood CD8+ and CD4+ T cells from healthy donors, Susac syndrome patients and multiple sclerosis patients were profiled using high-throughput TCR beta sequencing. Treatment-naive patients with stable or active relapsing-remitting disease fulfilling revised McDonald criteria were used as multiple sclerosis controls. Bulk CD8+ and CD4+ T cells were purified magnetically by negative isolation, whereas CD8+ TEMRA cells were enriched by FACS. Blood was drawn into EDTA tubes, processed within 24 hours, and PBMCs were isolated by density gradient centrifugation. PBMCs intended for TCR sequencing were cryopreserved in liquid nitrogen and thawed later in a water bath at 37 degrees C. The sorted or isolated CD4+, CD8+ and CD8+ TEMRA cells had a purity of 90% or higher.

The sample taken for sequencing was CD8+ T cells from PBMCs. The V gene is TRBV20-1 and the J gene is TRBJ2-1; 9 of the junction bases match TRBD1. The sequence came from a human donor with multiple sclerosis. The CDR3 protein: CSARDYWDRERNNEQFF. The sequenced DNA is TGCAGTGCTAGAGATTATTGGGACAGGGAGCGTAACAATGAGCAGTTCTTC.